Listed here is a single T cell receptor (beta chain). The antigen is not known. The data were obtained in a study of T cell responses to AZD1222 COVID-19 vaccine. Study-wide results and limits: Epitopes outside B.1.351 and B.1.1.7 mutated regions reportedly drew nearly half of spike TCRs. Spike-specific TCR breadth rose after two AZD1222 doses, and depth rose as well. It should be noted that donors were predominantly white British and more often female, and clonal diversity was possibly underestimated.

Measured with immunoSEQ multiplex PCR; TCRdb has only the in-frame clones, and not every one. Of about 150,000 clones in the sample, 90% were seen once. Germline lookup yields CDR1 SNHLY and CDR2 FYNNEI. With 4 bases removed from V and 2 bases from J, the gap between germline ends came to 9 bases. This CDR3 region has 14 residues. This TCR derives from an adult in good health. The rearrangement joins TRBV2 to TRBJ2-1; D might be TRBD2 (6 bases). The sequenced sample was peripheral blood, obtained on day 0 of AZD1222 vaccination. The CDR3 region has the DNA TGTGCCAGCAGTGTGGAGGGTCCCTACAATGAGCAGTTCTTC. This encodes CASSVEGPYNEQFF.